The clone carrying this T cell receptor (beta chain) appeared a single time. Assay: immunoSEQ multiplex PCR; the TCRdb copy retains only in-frame clones and omits some. This table has 250,000 to 350,000 clones, 70% to 90% appearing once. The data derive from a study of blood T cell repertoires in COVID-19. The clonotype originates from a woman aged 25 to 39 who had recovered from COVID-19. Sequencing was carried out using PBMCs or T cells enriched from blood (not recorded which).

CDR3 sequence: CASSKPETYNEQFF. The CDR3 DNA is TGTGCCAGCAGTAAACCCGAGACCTACAATGAGCAGTTCTTC. The rearrangement links TRBV27 to TRBJ2-1; D remains ambiguous. The CDR3 covers 14 residues. Between the trimmed V and J ends, which lost 5 bases and 2 bases, there was a span of 10 bases. From germline, CDR1 is MNHEY and CDR2 SMNVEV (reference sequence).